This is a list of T cell receptor beta chains from one sample in a study of shared clonotypes between healthy human individuals. The repertoire was sequenced with immunoSEQ multiplex PCR; TCRdb's copy has only in-frame clones and lacks some. This table has 1.5 million to 2.5 million clones, roughly 94% appearing once. Source material: naive CD8+ T cells sorted from blood. All receptors derive from a young man in good health. CDR3s include the opening cysteine and the closing phenylalanine or tryptophan. The D gene is left open where the match is weak. Only part of the rows carry a size: once, few, many, or a class if the clone is expanded.

v_gene: TRBV29-1; d_gene: NA; abundance: NA; j_gene: TRBJ1-1; CDR3aa: CSALGQTNTEAFF; CDR3nt: TGCAGCGCTTTAGGACAGACTAACACTGAAGCTTTCTTT
v_gene: TRBV30; d_gene: TRBD1; abundance: NA; j_gene: TRBJ2-1; CDR3aa: CAWSPLGQGDEQFF; CDR3nt: TGTGCCTGGAGCCCCCTGGGCCAGGGGGATGAGCAGTTCTTC
v_gene: TRBV7-6; d_gene: TRBD1; abundance: NA; j_gene: TRBJ2-7; CDR3aa: CASSLVAGTGSHEQYF; CDR3nt: TGTGCCAGCAGCTTAGTTGCCGGGACAGGGAGCCACGAGCAGTACTTC
v_gene: TRBV13; d_gene: NA; abundance: NA; j_gene: TRBJ2-1; CDR3aa: CASSSGGGYNEQFF; CDR3nt: TGTGCCAGCAGCTCCGGGGGCGGGTACAATGAGCAGTTCTTC
v_gene: TRBV19; d_gene: NA; abundance: NA; j_gene: TRBJ1-2; CDR3aa: CASTTGGVNYGYTF; CDR3nt: TGTGCCAGTACTACGGGGGGCGTAAACTATGGCTACACCTTC
v_gene: TRBV27; d_gene: NA; abundance: NA; j_gene: TRBJ2-7; CDR3aa: CASSHGPGTFDYEQYF; CDR3nt: TGTGCCAGCAGTCACGGTCCCGGGACATTTGACTACGAGCAGTACTTC
v_gene: TRBV5-1; d_gene: NA; abundance: NA; j_gene: TRBJ1-1; CDR3aa: CASSLVIGNTEAFF; CDR3nt: TGCGCCAGCAGCTTGGTAATAGGGAACACTGAAGCTTTCTTT
v_gene: TRBV5-3; d_gene: TRBD1; abundance: NA; j_gene: TRBJ1-2; CDR3aa: CARSPGTEKGWGYTF; CDR3nt: TGTGCCAGAAGCCCAGGGACAGAAAAAGGCTGGGGCTACACCTTC
v_gene: TRBV19; d_gene: NA; abundance: NA; j_gene: TRBJ1-1; CDR3aa: CASSILPGMNTEAFF; CDR3nt: TGTGCCAGTAGTATTTTACCAGGGATGAACACTGAAGCTTTCTTT
v_gene: TRBV9; d_gene: NA; abundance: NA; j_gene: TRBJ2-1; CDR3aa: CASSEGSEQFF; CDR3nt: TGTGCCAGCAGCGAGGGGAGTGAGCAGTTCTTC
v_gene: TRBV27; d_gene: NA; abundance: NA; j_gene: TRBJ1-1; CDR3aa: CASSSLKGRTEAFF; CDR3nt: TGTGCCAGCAGTTCCCTCAAGGGACGCACTGAAGCTTTCTTT
v_gene: TRBV7-9; d_gene: NA; abundance: NA; j_gene: TRBJ2-1; CDR3aa: CASSLTDNPVSEQFF; CDR3nt: TGTGCCAGCAGCTTGACAGATAACCCGGTGAGTGAGCAGTTCTTC
v_gene: TRBV27; d_gene: NA; abundance: NA; j_gene: TRBJ2-7; CDR3aa: CASGWQGGGEQYF; CDR3nt: TGTGCCAGCGGCTGGCAGGGAGGTGGCGAGCAGTACTTC
v_gene: TRBV9; d_gene: NA; abundance: few; j_gene: TRBJ2-1; CDR3aa: CASSVDTTYNEQFF; CDR3nt: TGTGCCAGCAGCGTAGACACCACCTACAATGAGCAGTTCTTC
v_gene: TRBV12-1; d_gene: NA; abundance: NA; j_gene: TRBJ2-3; CDR3aa: CASSSGRIITRDTQYF; CDR3nt: TGTGCCAGCAGCTCCGGACGGATAATTACCAGAGATACGCAGTATTTT
v_gene: TRBV7-6; d_gene: TRBD1; abundance: NA; j_gene: TRBJ1-1; CDR3aa: CASSLGQGMNTEAFF; CDR3nt: TGTGCCAGCAGCTTAGGACAGGGAATGAACACTGAAGCTTTCTTT
v_gene: TRBV4-1; d_gene: NA; abundance: NA; j_gene: TRBJ2-5; CDR3aa: CASSLRAPAEETQYF; CDR3nt: TGCGCCAGCAGCTTACGTGCCCCAGCGGAAGAGACCCAGTACTTC